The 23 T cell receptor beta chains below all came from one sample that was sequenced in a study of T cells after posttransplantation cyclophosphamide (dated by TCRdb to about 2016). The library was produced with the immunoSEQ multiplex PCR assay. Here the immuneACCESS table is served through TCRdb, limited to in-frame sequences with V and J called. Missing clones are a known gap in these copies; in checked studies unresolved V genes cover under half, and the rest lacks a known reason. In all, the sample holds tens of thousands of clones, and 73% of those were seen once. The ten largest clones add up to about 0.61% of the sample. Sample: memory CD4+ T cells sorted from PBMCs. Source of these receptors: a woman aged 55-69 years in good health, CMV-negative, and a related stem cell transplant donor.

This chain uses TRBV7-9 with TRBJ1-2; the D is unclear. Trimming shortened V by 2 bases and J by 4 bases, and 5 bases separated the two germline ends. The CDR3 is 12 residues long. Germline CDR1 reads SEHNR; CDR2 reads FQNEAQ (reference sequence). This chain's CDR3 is CASSLPGYGYTF. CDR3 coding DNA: TGTGCCAGCAGCTTACCAGGCTATGGCTACACCTTC. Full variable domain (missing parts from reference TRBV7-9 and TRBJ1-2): DTGVSQNPRHKITKRGQNVTFRCDPISEHNRLYWYRQTLGQGPEFLTYFQNEAQLEKSRLLSDRFSAERPKGSFSTLEIQRTEQGDSAMYLCASSLPGYGYTFGSGTRLTVV.

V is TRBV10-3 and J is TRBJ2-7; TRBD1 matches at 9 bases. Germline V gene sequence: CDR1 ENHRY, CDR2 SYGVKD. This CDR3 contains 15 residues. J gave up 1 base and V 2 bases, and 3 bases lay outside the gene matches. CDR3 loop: CAISEADRGSYEQYF. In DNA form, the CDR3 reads TGTGCCATCAGTGAGGCGGACAGGGGATCCTACGAGCAGTACTTC.

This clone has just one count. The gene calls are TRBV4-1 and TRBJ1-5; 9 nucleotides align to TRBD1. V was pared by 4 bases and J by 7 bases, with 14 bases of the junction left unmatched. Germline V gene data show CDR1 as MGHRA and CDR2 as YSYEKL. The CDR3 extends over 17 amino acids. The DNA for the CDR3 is TGCGCCAGCAGCCTCGTAAGGGGGGGACAGGGCGAACAGCCCCAGCATTTT. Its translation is CASSLVRGGQGEQPQHF.

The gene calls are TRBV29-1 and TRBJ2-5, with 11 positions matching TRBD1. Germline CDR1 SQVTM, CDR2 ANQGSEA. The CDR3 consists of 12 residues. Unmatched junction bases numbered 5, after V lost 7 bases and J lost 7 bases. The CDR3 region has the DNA TGCAGCGCCGGACAGGGGGCAGGGACCCAGTACTTC. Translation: CSAGQGAGTQYF.

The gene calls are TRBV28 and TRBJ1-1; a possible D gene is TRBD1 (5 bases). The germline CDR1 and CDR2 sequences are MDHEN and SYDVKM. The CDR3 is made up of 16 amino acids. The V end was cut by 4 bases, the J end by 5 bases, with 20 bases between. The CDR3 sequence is CASSSSKYPGETEAFF. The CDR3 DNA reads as TGTGCCAGCAGTTCCTCAAAATATCCGGGGGAGACTGAAGCTTTCTTT.

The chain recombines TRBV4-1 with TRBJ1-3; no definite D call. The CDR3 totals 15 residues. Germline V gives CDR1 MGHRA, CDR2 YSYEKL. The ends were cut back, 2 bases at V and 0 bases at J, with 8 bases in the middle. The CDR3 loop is CASSQQELSGNTIYF. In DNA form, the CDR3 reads TGCGCCAGCAGCCAACAAGAGCTCTCTGGAAACACCATATATTTT.

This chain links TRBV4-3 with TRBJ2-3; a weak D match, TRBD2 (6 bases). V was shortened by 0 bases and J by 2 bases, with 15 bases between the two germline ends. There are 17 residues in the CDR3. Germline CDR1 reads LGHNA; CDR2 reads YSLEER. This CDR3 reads CASSQDRGLRNTDTQYF. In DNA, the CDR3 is TGCGCCAGCAGCCAAGATCGGGGACTCCGAAACACAGATACGCAGTATTTT.

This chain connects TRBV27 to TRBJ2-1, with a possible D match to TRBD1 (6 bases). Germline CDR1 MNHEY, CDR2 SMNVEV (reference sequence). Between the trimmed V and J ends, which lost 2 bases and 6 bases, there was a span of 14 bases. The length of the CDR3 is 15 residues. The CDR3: CASSLLSLRGNEQFF. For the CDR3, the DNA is TGTGCCAGCAGTTTACTGTCTCTCAGGGGCAATGAGCAGTTCTTC.

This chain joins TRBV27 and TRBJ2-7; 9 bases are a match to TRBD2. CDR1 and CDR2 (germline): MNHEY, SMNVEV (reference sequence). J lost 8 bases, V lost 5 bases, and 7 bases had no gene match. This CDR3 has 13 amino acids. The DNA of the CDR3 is TGTGCCAGCAGTAGGTCTAGCGGGAACCAGCAGTACTTC. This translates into CASSRSSGNQQYF.

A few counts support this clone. The CDR3 is CASSPNNREETQYF. CDR3 DNA: TGCGCCAGCAGCCCCAATAACAGGGAAGAGACCCAGTACTTC. This sequence joins TRBV5-1 and TRBJ2-5; D possibly corresponds to TRBD1 (6 bases). The ends were cut back, 4 bases at V and 3 bases at J, with 13 bases in the middle. CDR1 SGHRS and CDR2 YFSETQ come from the germline V gene. The CDR3 contains 14 residues. The entire variable domain, with the rest obtained from reference TRBV5-1 and TRBJ2-5, is as follows: KAGVTQTPRYLIKTRGQQVTLSCSPISGHRSVSWYQQTPGQGLQFLFEYFSETQRNKGNFPGRFSGRQFSNSRSEMNVSTLELGDSALYLCASSPNNREETQYFGPGTRLLVL.

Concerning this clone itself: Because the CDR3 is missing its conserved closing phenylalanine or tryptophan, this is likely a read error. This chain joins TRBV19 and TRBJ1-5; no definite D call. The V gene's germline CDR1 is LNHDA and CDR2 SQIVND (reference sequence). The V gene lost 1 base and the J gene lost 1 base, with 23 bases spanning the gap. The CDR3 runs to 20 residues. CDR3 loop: CASSIGRIRGKGGSNQPQHL. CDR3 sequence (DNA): TGTGCCAGTAGTATAGGGAGGATTCGGGGAAAGGGAGGCAGCAATCAGCCCCAGCATCTT.

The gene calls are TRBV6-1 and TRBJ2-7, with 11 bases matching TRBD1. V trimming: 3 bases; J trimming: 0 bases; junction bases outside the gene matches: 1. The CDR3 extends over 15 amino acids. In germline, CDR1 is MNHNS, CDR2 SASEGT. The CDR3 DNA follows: TGTGCCAGCAGTGAGGGACAGGGGGGCTCCTACGAGCAGTACTTC. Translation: CASSEGQGGSYEQYF.

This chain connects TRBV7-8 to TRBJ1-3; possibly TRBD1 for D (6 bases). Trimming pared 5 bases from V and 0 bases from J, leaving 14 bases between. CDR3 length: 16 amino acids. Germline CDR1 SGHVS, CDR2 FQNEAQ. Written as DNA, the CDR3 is TGTGCCAGCAGCCCCCGACAGGCCTCCTCTGGAAACACCATATATTTT. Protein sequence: CASSPRQASSGNTIYF.

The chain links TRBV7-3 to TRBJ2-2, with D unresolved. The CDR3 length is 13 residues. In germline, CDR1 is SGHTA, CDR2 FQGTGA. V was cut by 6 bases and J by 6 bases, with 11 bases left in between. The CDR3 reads CASSSNLAGELFF. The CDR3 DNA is TGTGCCAGCAGTTCAAACTTGGCCGGGGAGCTGTTTTTT. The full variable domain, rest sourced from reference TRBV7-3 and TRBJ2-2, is GAGVSQTPSNKVTEKGKYVELRCDPISGHTALYWYRQSLGQGPEFLIYFQGTGAADDSGLPNDRFFAVRPEGSVSTLKIQRTERGDSAVYLCASSSNLAGELFFGEGSRLTVL.

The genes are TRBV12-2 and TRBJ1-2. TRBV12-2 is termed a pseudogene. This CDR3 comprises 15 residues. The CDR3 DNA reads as TGTGCAAGTCGCTTTCACGAGTACCTTAACTATGGCTACACCTTC. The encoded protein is CASRFHEYLNYGYTF.

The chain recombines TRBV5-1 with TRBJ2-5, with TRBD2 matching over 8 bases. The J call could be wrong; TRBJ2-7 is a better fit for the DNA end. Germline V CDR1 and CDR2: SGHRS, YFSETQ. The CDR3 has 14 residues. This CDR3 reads CASSFGGAGYEQYF. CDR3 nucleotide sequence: TGCGCCAGCAGCTTCGGGGGGGCCGGGTACGAGCAGTACTTC.

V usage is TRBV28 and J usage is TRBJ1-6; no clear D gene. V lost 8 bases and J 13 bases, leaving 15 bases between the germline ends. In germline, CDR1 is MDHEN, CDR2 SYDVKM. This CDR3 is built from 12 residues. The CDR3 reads CASGTGPQPLHF. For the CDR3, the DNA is TGTGCCAGCGGCACTGGGCCTCAGCCCCTCCACTTT.

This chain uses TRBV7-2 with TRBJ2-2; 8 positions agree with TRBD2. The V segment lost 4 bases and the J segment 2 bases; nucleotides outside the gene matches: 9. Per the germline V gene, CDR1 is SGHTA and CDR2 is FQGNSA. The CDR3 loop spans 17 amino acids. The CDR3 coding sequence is TGTGCCAGCAGCTCGATCGGGGGGGGCCCCAACACCGGGGAGCTGTTTTTT. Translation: CASSSIGGGPNTGELFF.

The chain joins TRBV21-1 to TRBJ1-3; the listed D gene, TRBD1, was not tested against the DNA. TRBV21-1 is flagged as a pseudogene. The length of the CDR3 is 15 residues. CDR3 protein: CASNLDRNSGNTIYF. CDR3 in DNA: TGTGCCAGCAACCTGGACAGGAACTCTGGAAACACCATATATTTT.

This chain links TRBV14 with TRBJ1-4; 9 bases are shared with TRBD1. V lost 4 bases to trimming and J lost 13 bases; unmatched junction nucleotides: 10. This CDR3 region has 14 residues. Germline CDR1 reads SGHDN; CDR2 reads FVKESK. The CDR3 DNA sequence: TGTGCCAGCAGCCTTACCGGGACAGGGTCAAGACTGTTTTTT. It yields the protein CASSLTGTGSRLFF.

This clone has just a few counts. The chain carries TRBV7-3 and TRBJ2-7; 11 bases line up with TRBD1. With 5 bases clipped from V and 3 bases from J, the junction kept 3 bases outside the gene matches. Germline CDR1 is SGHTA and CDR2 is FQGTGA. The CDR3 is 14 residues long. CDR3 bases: TGTGCCAGCAGCCCTGGGACAGGGGGCTACGAGCAGTACTTC. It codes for CASSPGTGGYEQYF.

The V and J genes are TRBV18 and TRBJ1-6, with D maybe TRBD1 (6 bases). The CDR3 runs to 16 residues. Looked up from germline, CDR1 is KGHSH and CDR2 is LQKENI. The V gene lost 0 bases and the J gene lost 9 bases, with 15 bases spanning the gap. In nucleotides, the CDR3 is TGTGCCAGCTCACCACCCTCGGGCCGAGGGGGTTCACCCCTCCACTTT. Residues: CASSPPSGRGGSPLHF.

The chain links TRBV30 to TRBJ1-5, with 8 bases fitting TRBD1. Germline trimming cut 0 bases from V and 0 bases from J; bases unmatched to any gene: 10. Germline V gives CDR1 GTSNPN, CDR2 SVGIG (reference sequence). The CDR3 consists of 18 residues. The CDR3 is CAWSVAGGGLYSNQPQHF. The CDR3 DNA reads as TGTGCCTGGAGTGTCGCAGGGGGCGGTTTATATAGCAATCAGCCCCAGCATTTT.